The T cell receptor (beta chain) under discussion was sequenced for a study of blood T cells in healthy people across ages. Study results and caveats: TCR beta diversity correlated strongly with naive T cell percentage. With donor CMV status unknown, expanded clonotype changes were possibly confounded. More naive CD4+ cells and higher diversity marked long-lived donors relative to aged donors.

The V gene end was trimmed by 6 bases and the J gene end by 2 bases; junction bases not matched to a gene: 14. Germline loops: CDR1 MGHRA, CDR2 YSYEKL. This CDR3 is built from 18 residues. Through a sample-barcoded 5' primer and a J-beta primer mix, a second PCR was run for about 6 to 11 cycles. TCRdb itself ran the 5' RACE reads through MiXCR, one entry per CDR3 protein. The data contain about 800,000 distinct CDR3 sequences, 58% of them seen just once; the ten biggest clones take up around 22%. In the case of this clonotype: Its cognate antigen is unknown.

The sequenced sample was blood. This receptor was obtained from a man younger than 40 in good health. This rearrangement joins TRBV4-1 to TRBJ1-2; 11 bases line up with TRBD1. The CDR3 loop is CASRLGFSRDRGNYGYTF. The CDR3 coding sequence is TGCGCCAGCAGACTCGGGTTCTCGAGGGACAGGGGGAACTATGGCTACACCTTC.